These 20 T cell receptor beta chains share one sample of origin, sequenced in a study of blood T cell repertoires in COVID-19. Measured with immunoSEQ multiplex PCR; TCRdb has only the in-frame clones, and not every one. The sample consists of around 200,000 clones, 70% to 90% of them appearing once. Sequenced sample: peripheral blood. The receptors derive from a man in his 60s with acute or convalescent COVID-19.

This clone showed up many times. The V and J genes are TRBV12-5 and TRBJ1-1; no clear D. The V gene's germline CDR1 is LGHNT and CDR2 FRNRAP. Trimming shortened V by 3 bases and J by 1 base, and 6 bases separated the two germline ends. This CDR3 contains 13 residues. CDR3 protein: CASGLEANTEAFF. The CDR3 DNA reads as TGTGCTAGTGGTTTAGAGGCGAACACTGAAGCTTTCTTT. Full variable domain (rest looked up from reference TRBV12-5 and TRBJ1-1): DARVTQTPRHKVTEMGQEVTMRCQPILGHNTVFWYRQTMMQGLELLAYFRNRAPLDDSGMPKDRFSAEMPDATLATLKIQPSEPRDSAVYFCASGLEANTEAFFGQGTRLTVV.

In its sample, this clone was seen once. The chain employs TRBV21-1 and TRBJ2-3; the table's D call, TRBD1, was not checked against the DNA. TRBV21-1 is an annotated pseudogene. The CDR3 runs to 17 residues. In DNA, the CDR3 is TGTGCCAGCAGCAAAGGCCCCGGGACAGGCTGCACAGATACGCAGTATTTT. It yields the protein CASSKGPGTGCTDTQYF.

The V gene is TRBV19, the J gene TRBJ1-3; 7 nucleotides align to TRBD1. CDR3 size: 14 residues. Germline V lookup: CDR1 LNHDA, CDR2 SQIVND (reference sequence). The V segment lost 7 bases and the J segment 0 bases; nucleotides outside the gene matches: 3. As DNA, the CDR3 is TGTGCCAGTACGGGACAGAGCTCTGGAAACACCATATATTTT. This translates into CASTGQSSGNTIYF.

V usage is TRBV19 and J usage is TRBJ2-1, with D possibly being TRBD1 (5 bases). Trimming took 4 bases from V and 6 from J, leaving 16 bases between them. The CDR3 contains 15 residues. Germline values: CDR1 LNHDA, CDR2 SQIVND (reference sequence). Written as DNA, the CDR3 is TGTGCCAGTAGTAAGGGGAATTTTTGGGGCAATGAGCAGTTCTTC. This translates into CASSKGNFWGNEQFF.

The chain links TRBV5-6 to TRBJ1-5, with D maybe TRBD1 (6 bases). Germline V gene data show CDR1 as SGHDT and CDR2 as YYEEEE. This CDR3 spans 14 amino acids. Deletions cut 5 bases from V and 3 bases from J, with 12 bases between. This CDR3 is CASSKTGPNQPQHF. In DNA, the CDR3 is TGTGCCAGCAGTAAAACAGGGCCCAATCAGCCCCAGCATTTT.

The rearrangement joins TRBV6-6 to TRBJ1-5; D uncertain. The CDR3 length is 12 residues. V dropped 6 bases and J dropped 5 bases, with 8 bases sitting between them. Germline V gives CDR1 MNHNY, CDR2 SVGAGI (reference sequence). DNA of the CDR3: TGTGCCAGCAGAGACGGAGATCAGCCCCAGCATTTT. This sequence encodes CASRDGDQPQHF.

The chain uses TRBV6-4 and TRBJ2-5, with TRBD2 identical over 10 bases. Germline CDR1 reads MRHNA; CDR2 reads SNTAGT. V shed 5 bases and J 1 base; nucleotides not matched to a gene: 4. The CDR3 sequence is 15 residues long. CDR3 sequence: CASSLTSGPQETQYF. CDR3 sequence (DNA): TGTGCCAGCAGTTTGACTAGCGGGCCCCAAGAGACCCAGTACTTC.

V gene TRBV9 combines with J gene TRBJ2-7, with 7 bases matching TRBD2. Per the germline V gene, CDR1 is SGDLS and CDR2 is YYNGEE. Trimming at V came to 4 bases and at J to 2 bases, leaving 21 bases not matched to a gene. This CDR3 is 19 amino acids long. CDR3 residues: CASSLIRDPTGGGAYEQYF. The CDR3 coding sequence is TGTGCCAGCAGCCTTATCCGCGATCCAACTGGGGGAGGGGCCTACGAGCAGTACTTC. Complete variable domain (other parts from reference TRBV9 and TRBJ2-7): DSGVTQTPKHLITATGQRVTLRCSPRSGDLSVYWYQQSLDQGLQFLIQYYNGEERAKGNILERFSAQQFPDLHSELNLSSLELGDSALYFCASSLIRDPTGGGAYEQYFGPGTRLTVT.

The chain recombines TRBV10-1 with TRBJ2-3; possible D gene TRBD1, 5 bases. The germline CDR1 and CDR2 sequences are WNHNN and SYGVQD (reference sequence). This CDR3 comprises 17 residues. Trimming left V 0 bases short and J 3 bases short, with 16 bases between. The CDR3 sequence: CASSESSSTRGTDTQYF. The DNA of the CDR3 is TGCGCCAGCAGTGAGTCGAGCTCCACAAGGGGTACAGATACGCAGTATTTT.

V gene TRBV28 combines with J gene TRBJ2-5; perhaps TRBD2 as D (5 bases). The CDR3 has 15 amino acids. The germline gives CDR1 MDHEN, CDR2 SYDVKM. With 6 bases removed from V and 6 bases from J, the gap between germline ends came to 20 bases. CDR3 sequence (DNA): TGTGCCAGCAGCCCAACTAGGCACCTTATGCAGACCCAGTACTTC. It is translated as CASSPTRHLMQTQYF.

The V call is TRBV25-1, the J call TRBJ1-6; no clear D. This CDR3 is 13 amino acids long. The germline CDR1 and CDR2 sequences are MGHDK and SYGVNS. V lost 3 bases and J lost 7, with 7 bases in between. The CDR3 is CASSDGINSPLHF. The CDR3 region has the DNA TGTGCCAGCAGTGACGGTATCAATTCACCCCTCCACTTT.

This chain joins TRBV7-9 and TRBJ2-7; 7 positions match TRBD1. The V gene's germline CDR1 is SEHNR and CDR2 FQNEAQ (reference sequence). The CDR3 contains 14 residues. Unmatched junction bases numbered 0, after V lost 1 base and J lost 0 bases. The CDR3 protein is CASSLGDSSYEQYF. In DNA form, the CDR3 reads TGTGCCAGCAGCTTAGGGGACAGCTCCTACGAGCAGTACTTC.

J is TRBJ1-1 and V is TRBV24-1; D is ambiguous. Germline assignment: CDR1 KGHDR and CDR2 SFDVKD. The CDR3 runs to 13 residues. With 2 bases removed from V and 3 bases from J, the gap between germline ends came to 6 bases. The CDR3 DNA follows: TGTGCCACCAGTGATTCGGGGTACACTGAAGCTTTCTTT. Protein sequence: CATSDSGYTEAFF.

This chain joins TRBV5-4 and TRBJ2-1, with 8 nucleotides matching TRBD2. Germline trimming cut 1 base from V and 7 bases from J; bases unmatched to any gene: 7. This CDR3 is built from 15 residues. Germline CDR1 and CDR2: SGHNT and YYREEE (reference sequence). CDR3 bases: TGTGCCAGCAGCTTGCGTAGCGGGATAAGTAATGAGCAGTTCTTC. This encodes CASSLRSGISNEQFF.

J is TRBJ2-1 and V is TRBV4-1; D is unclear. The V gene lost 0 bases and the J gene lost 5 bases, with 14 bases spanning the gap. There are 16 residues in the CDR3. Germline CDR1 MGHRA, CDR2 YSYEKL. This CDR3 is CASSQDLRLSNNEQFF. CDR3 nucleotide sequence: TGCGCCAGCAGCCAAGATCTTCGCCTATCCAACAATGAGCAGTTCTTC.

In DNA form, the CDR3 reads TGTGCCAGCAGATTAAGACAGGGCCCAGATACGCAGTATTTT. The encoded protein is CASRLRQGPDTQYF. V gene TRBV6-5 combines with J gene TRBJ2-3, with TRBD1 identical over 7 bases. The CDR3 extends over 14 amino acids. Per the germline V gene, CDR1 is MNHEY and CDR2 is SVGAGI. Losses at the gene ends were 6 bases for V and 4 bases for J; bases not matched to a gene: 7.

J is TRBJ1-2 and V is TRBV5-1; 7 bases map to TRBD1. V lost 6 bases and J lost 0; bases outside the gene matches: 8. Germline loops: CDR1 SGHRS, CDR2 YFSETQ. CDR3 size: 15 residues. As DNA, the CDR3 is TGCGCCAGCACCCCCTCCGGGACAGCTAACTATGGCTACACCTTC. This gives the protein CASTPSGTANYGYTF.

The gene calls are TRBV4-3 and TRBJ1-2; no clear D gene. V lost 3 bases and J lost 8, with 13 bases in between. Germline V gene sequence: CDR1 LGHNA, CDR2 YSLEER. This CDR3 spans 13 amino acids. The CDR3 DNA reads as TGCGCCAGCAGCCAGATAGGGAGGAGCGGCTACACCTTC. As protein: CASSQIGRSGYTF.

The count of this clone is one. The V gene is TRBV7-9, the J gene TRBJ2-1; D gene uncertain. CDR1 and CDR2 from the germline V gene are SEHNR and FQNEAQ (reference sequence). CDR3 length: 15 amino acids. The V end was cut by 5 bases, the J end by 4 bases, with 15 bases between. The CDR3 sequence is CASSPLGTEYNEQFF. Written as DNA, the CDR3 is TGTGCCAGCAGCCCGTTGGGCACGGAATACAATGAGCAGTTCTTC.

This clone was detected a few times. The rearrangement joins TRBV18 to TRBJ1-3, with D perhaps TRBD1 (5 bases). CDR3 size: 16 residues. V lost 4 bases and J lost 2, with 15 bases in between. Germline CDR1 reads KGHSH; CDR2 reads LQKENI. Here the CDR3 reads CASSLGGSGAGNTIYF. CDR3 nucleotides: TGTGCCAGCTCACTAGGCGGATCGGGGGCTGGAAACACCATATATTTT.